This T cell receptor (beta chain) is from a study of Ad26.COV2.S vaccination and SARS-CoV-2 variants. In the study overall: In the COV1001 trial, the donor was in the Ad26.COV2.S arm.

The germline V gene has CDR1 SGHRS and CDR2 YFSETQ. There are 12 residues in the CDR3. Between the trimmed V and J ends, which lost 1 base and 9 bases, there was a span of 11 bases. Measured with immunoSEQ multiplex PCR; TCRdb has only the in-frame clones, and not every one. The data contain 350,000 to 400,000 clones, 75% to 90% of them seen just once; the ten biggest clones take up 3% to 3.5%. Regarding treatment: around 19 received Ad26.COV2.S at low or high dose, single or two shots; five or six received placebo; per-sample allocation not given. Sampling took place 63 days after the first vaccine or placebo injection. Immunization relied on an Ad26 vector, which expressed Wuhan-strain SARS-CoV-2 spike.

Specimen: peripheral blood, collected in a trial of Ad26.COV2.S vaccine versus placebo. The clonotype comes from a person aged 18 to 65 who received the Ad26.COV2.S COVID-19 vaccine or a placebo. The chain carries TRBV5-1 and TRBJ2-7, with no clear D. In DNA form, the CDR3 reads TGCGCCAGCAGCTTGCCCTCCGGCGGGCAGTACTTC. Its translation is CASSLPSGGQYF. Drawing the rest from reference TRBV5-1 and TRBJ2-7, the complete variable domain is KAGVTQTPRYLIKTRGQQVTLSCSPISGHRSVSWYQQTPGQGLQFLFEYFSETQRNKGNFPGRFSGRQFSNSRSEMNVSTLELGDSALYLCASSLPSGGQYFGPGTRLTVT.